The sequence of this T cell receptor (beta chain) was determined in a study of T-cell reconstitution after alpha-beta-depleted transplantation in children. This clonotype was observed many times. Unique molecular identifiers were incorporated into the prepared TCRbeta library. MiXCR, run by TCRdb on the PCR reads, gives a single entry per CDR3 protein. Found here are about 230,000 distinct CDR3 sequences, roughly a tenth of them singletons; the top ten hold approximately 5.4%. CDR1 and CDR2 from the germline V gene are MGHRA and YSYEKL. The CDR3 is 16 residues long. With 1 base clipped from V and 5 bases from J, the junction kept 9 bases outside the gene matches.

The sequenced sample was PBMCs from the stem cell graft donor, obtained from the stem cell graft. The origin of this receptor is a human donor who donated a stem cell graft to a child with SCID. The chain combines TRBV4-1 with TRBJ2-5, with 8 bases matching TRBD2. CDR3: CASSQGLGLGAETQYF. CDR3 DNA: TGCGCCAGCAGCCAAGGGTTGGGACTAGGTGCGGAGACCCAGTACTTC.